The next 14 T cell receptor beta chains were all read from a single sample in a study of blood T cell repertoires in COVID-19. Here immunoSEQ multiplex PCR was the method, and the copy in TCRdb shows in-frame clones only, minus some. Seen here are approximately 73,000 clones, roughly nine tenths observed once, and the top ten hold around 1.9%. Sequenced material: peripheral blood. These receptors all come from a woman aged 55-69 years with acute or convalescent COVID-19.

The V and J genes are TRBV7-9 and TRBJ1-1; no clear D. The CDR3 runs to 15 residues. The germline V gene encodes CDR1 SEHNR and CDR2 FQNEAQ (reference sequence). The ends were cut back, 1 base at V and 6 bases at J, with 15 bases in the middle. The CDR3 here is CASSLEPRDPAEAFF. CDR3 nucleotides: TGTGCCAGCAGCTTAGAGCCGCGGGATCCCGCTGAAGCTTTCTTT.

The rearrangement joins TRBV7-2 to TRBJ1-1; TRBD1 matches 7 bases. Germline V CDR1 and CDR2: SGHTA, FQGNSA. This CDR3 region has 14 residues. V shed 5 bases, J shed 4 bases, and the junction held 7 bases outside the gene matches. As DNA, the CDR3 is TGTGCCAGCAGCCCACGCCAGGGGGGCACTGAAGCTTTCTTT. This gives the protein CASSPRQGGTEAFF.

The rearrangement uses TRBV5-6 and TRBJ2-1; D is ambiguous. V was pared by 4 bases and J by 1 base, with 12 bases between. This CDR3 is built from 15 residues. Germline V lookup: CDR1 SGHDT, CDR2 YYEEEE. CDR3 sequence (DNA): TGTGCCAGCAGCCCCACGTTGAGATCCTACAATGAGCAGTTCTTC. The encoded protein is CASSPTLRSYNEQFF.

The CDR3 is CASSSVVAGAPEQYF. DNA for the CDR3: TGTGCCAGCAGCTCAGTGGTGGCGGGAGCCCCCGAGCAGTACTTC. The chain links TRBV7-9 to TRBJ2-7; 7 nucleotides match TRBD2. V dropped 4 bases and J dropped 6; count of bases not matched to a gene: 12. The CDR3 totals 15 residues. The germline V gene encodes CDR1 SEHNR and CDR2 FQNEAQ (reference sequence).

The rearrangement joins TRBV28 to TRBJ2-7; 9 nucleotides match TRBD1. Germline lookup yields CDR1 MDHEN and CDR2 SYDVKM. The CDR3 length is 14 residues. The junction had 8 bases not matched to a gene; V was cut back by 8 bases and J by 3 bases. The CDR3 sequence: CASLSSDRGYEQYF. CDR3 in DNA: TGTGCCAGCCTGAGCTCGGACAGGGGCTACGAGCAGTACTTC.

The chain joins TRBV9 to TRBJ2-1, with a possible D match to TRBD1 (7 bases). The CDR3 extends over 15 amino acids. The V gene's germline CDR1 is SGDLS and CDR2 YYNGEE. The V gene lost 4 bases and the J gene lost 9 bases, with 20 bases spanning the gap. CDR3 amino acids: CASSTPSRGRGEQFF. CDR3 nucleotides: TGTGCCAGCAGCACCCCCTCGAGGGGGCGGGGTGAGCAGTTCTTC.

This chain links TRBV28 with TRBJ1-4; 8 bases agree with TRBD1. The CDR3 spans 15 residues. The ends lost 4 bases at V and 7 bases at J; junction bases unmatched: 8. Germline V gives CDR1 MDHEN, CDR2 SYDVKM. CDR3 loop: CASSSADREGEKLFF. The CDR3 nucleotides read TGTGCCAGCAGTTCTGCGGACAGGGAGGGTGAAAAACTGTTTTTT.

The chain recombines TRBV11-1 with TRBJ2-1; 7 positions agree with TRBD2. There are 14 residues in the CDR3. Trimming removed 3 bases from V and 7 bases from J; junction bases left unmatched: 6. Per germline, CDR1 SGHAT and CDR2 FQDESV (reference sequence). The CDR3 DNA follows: TGTGCCAGCAGCTTGGGGGGGGACGTGAATGAGCAGTTCTTC. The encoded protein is CASSLGGDVNEQFF.

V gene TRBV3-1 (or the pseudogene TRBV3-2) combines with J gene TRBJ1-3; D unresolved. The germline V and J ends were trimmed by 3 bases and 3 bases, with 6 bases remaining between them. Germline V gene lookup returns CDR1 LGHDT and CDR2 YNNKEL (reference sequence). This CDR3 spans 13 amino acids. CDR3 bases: TGTGCCAGCAGCCAGGGAGGTGGAAACACCATATATTTT. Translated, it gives CASSQGGGNTIYF.

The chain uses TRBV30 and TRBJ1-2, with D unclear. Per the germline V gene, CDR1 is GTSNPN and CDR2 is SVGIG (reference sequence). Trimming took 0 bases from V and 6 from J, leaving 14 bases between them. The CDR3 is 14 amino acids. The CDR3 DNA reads TGTGCCTGGAGTGTAACGGGTGTCGCAAATGGCTACACCTTC. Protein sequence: CAWSVTGVANGYTF.

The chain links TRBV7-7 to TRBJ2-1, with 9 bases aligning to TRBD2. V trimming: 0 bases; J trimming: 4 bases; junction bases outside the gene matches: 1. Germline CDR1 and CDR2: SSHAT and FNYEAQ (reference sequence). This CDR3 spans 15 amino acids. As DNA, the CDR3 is TGTGCCAGCAGCTTAGCAGCGGGGGGATACAATGAGCAGTTCTTC. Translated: CASSLAAGGYNEQFF.

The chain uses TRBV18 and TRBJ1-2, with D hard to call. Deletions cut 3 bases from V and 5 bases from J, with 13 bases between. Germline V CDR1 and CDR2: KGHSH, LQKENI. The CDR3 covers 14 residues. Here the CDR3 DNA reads TGTGCCAGCTCACCGGCGGGCAGGAGTTATGGCTACACCTTC. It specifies CASSPAGRSYGYTF.

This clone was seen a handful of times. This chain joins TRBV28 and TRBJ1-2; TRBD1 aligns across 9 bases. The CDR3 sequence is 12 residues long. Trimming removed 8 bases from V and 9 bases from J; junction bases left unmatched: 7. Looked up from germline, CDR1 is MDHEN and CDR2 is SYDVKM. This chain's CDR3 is CASVGQGRSYTF. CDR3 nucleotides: TGTGCCAGCGTCGGACAGGGGAGAAGCTACACCTTC.

DNA for the CDR3: TGTGCCAGCAGGGACCTAGGAGGGGATACGCAGTATTTT. Translated: CASRDLGGDTQYF. This chain uses TRBV2 with TRBJ2-3; D may be TRBD2 (6 bases). The V gene's germline CDR1 is SNHLY and CDR2 FYNNEI. This CDR3 comprises 13 residues. Trimming removed 6 bases at V and 6 bases at J, with 13 bases between.